These 23 T cell receptor beta chains came from one sample sequenced in a study of cytotoxic CD8 clonotypes in ibrutinib-treated CLL (TCRdb year 2021). Libraries came from the immunoSEQ multiplex PCR assay. TCRdb re-hosts the immuneACCESS table, in-frame sequences only. Its copies lack some clones; in the studies checked, an unresolved V gene accounts for under half of them, and the cause for the rest is not known. The sample table lists about 200,000 clones, about four fifths of them with a count of one. Approximately 10% of the sample goes to the ten largest clones. The time point tag for this specimen amounts to: 12 to 13 months on ibrutinib. The sample here was PBMCs, taken after 12 months of ibrutinib treatment. All receptors derive from a human donor with chronic lymphocytic leukemia.

This chain uses TRBV5-1 with TRBJ2-5; D is undetermined. The end of the DNA aligns better with TRBJ2-7, so the J call may be wrong. In germline, CDR1 is SGHRS, CDR2 YFSETQ. CDR3 length: 13 amino acids. CDR3 DNA: TGCGCCAGCAGCCGGCGTTACCCCTACGAGCAGTACTTC. Amino acid sequence: CASSRRYPYEQYF.

The chain has TRBV9 and TRBJ2-1, with D possibly being TRBD1 (5 bases). Germline V lookup: CDR1 SGDLS, CDR2 YYNGEE. The CDR3 has 14 amino acids. Trimming left V 4 bases short and J 5 bases short, with 13 bases between. The CDR3 protein is CASSPGITDNEQFF. The CDR3 DNA sequence: TGTGCCAGCAGCCCAGGGATTACTGACAATGAGCAGTTCTTC.

The CDR3 coding sequence is TGTGCCATCATTGGGACTAGCGGGACCTGGGAGACCCAGTACTTC. Amino acid sequence: CAIIGTSGTWETQYF. The chain is built from TRBV10-3 and TRBJ2-5; 13 bases are a match to TRBD2. V was clipped by 7 bases and J by 5 bases; unmatched bases: 7. The CDR3 spans 15 residues. Per the germline V gene, CDR1 is ENHRY and CDR2 is SYGVKD.

The chain joins TRBV10-1 to TRBJ1-1, with D possibly being TRBD1 (5 bases). V shed 4 bases and J shed 2 bases, with 17 bases lying between them. This CDR3 spans 16 amino acids. CDR1 and CDR2 from the germline V gene are WNHNN and SYGVQD (reference sequence). As DNA, the CDR3 is TGCGCCAGCAGTGGGACACCTGGAGCCCATAACACTGAAGCTTTCTTT. This gives the protein CASSGTPGAHNTEAFF.

The chain recombines TRBV2 with TRBJ1-4, with 7 bases lining up with TRBD1. With V trimmed by 5 bases and J by 8 bases, 11 bases remained unmatched. Per the germline V gene, CDR1 is SNHLY and CDR2 is FYNNEI. The CDR3 length is 15 residues. The CDR3 DNA follows: TGTGCCAGCAGTACTCTTCCGGGACAGTGGGAAAAACTGTTTTTT. Its protein product is CASSTLPGQWEKLFF.

CDR3 residues: CASSYSSGGSSYEQYF. The CDR3 DNA sequence: TGTGCCAGCAGTTACTCGAGTGGCGGGAGCTCCTACGAGCAGTACTTC. The V gene is TRBV6-5, the J gene TRBJ2-7; TRBD2 agrees at 7 bases. The CDR3 runs to 16 residues. J lost 0 bases, V lost 0 bases, and 5 bases had no gene match. Germline loops: CDR1 MNHEY, CDR2 SVGAGI.

This chain links TRBV30 with TRBJ1-5; weak D call: TRBD1 (6 bases). Germline V gene sequence: CDR1 GTSNPN, CDR2 SVGIG (reference sequence). Trimming left V 5 bases short and J 9 bases short, with 11 bases between. This CDR3 comprises 11 residues. In nucleotides, the CDR3 is TGTGCCTGGGGACAGTCATGGCCCCAGCATTTT. It yields the protein CAWGQSWPQHF.

The chain combines TRBV5-1 with TRBJ2-7; weak D call: TRBD2 (6 bases). Between the trimmed V and J ends, which lost 2 bases and 4 bases, there was a span of 10 bases. The CDR3 totals 13 residues. Germline V gene sequence: CDR1 SGHRS, CDR2 YFSETQ. CDR3 sequence (DNA): TGCGCCAGCAGCTTCACGGGAGCATACGAGCAGTACTTC. Its protein is CASSFTGAYEQYF. Based on the CDR3 plus reference TRBV5-1 and TRBJ2-7, the full variable domain is KAGVTQTPRYLIKTRGQQVTLSCSPISGHRSVSWYQQTPGQGLQFLFEYFSETQRNKGNFPGRFSGRQFSNSRSEMNVSTLELGDSALYLCASSFTGAYEQYFGPGTRLTVT.

A remark on this clone: A junction boundary mismatches the germline segment, possibly from a read error. The chain has TRBV6-1 and TRBJ2-3; possibly TRBD2 for D (5 bases). Germline assignment: CDR1 MNHNS and CDR2 SASEGT. This CDR3 is 15 amino acids long. CDR3 DNA: TGTGCCATCAGTGAAGCGGACCCCCGGACAGATACGCAGTATTTT. Amino acid sequence: CAISEADPRTDTQYF.

This clone was observed a handful of times. This rearrangement joins TRBV11-3 to TRBJ2-7, with 7 bases lining up with TRBD1. This CDR3 is 14 amino acids long. Germline V gene lookup returns CDR1 SGHNT and CDR2 YENEEA. V lost 5 bases to trimming and J lost 6 bases; unmatched junction nucleotides: 10. Here the CDR3 reads CASSPKTGFGEQYF. The CDR3 nucleotides read TGTGCCAGCAGCCCCAAGACAGGGTTCGGCGAGCAGTACTTC.

The chain is built from TRBV19 and TRBJ1-1; 8 bases line up with TRBD1. After removal of 5 bases from V and 2 bases from J, the junction contained 16 bases not matched to a gene. Germline V lookup: CDR1 LNHDA, CDR2 SQIVND (reference sequence). The CDR3 totals 18 residues. In DNA form, the CDR3 reads TGTGCCAGTAGTTCCGCAGGGGGCGTCGTCATCACTAACACTGAAGCTTTCTTT. Protein product: CASSSAGGVVITNTEAFF.

This clone was picked up a small number of times. This chain joins TRBV6-5 and TRBJ1-6, with D uncertain. The ends were cut back, 5 bases at V and 10 bases at J, with 12 bases in the middle. CDR1 MNHEY and CDR2 SVGAGI come from the germline V gene. This CDR3 is 13 amino acids long. In DNA form, the CDR3 reads TGTGCCAGCAGTCTGGTAAGGGAATCACCCCTCCACTTT. Translated, it gives CASSLVRESPLHF.

V is TRBV5-6 and J is TRBJ1-5, with TRBD1 as a possible D gene (5 bases). The CDR3 sequence is 16 residues long. Germline CDR1 and CDR2: SGHDT and YYEEEE. Trimming shortened V by 0 bases and J by 6 bases, and 16 bases separated the two germline ends. Here the CDR3 DNA reads TGTGCCAGCAGCTTGGGGGGGACTAGTCTGGGTCAGCCCCAGCATTTT. As protein: CASSLGGTSLGQPQHF.

The gene calls are TRBV25-1 and TRBJ1-4; 7 positions agree with TRBD1. The CDR3 runs 17 residues. The V and J ends lost 2 bases and 6 bases, in that order; junction bases with no gene match: 12. Germline V gives CDR1 MGHDK, CDR2 SYGVNS. CDR3 DNA: TGTGCCAGCAGTGAACTGAACCGACAGGGTGTGGATGAAAAACTGTTTTTT. Its translation: CASSELNRQGVDEKLFF.

V usage is TRBV4-1 and J usage is TRBJ2-5; tentatively, D is TRBD2 (5 bases). The CDR3 is 16 amino acids. The germline V gene has CDR1 MGHRA and CDR2 YSYEKL. V lost 0 bases to trimming and J lost 5 bases, with 16 bases between them. The CDR3 region is CASSQELVGRGETQYF. The CDR3 DNA sequence: TGCGCCAGCAGCCAAGAACTAGTTGGTCGCGGGGAGACCCAGTACTTC.

This clone was counted a few times. Relative to the germline gene, one junction end is altered; a read error may explain this. The chain has TRBV7-7 and TRBJ2-5; the D gene is possibly TRBD1 (7 bases). The CDR3 length is 16 residues. From germline, CDR1 is SSHAT and CDR2 FNYEAQ (reference sequence). The CDR3 nucleotides are TGTGCTAGCAGCTTAGGAGGGGGCCGACCCGAAGAGACCCAGTACTTC. It specifies CASSLGGGRPEETQYF.

The chain couples TRBV10-2 to TRBJ2-4; D remains unclear. Germline V CDR1 and CDR2: WSHSY, SAAADI. V was clipped by 1 base and J by 0 bases, with 4 bases between them. This CDR3 comprises 14 residues. The CDR3 DNA is TGCGCCAGCAGTGAGTTTTTAGCCAAAAACATTCAGTACTTC. It codes for CASSEFLAKNIQYF.

The chain carries TRBV10-1 and TRBJ1-2, with no clear D. Trimming left V 5 bases short and J 5 bases short, with 12 bases between. Germline V gene sequence: CDR1 WNHNN, CDR2 SYGVQD (reference sequence). There are 13 residues in the CDR3. CDR3 DNA sequence: TGCGCCAGCAGTCAGGACGGAGGGTATGGCTACACCTTC. Its translation: CASSQDGGYGYTF.

The V gene is TRBV6-5, the J gene TRBJ2-7; TRBD1 matches 8 bases. With V trimmed by 0 bases and J by 3 bases, 4 bases remained unmatched. This CDR3 is built from 15 residues. Germline V gene lookup returns CDR1 MNHEY and CDR2 SVGAGI. The CDR3: CASSYSTQGDYEQYF. For the CDR3, the DNA is TGTGCCAGCAGTTACTCGACACAGGGGGACTACGAGCAGTACTTC.

The gene calls are TRBV6-1 and TRBJ2-7, with a weak D call TRBD1 (7 bases). The CDR3 is 14 amino acids. Germline V gives CDR1 MNHNS, CDR2 SASEGT. V was pared by 3 bases and J by 5 bases, with 14 bases between. The CDR3 DNA is TGTGCCAGCAGTGAGCGAACCAGGGGGGACGAGCAGTACTTC. This translates into CASSERTRGDEQYF.

The chain is built from TRBV15 and TRBJ2-6; 10 bases match TRBD1. Germline CDR1 reads LNHNV; CDR2 reads YYDKDF (reference sequence). This CDR3 comprises 21 residues. J gave up 2 bases and V 0 bases, and 13 bases lay outside the gene matches. DNA for the CDR3: TGTGCCACCAGCAGAGATCCCCTGACAGGGGGCAACCTTCCTGGGGCCAACGTCCTGACTTTC. Amino acid sequence: CATSRDPLTGGNLPGANVLTF.

The chain employs TRBV18 and TRBJ1-2; 11 nucleotides line up with TRBD1. There are 15 residues in the CDR3. Trimming took 3 bases from V and 4 from J; bases not matched to a gene: 4. The germline V gene encodes CDR1 KGHSH and CDR2 LQKENI. DNA for the CDR3: TGTGCCAGCTCACCTGGGACAGGGGGTCCCTATGGCTACACCTTC. Translating gives CASSPGTGGPYGYTF.

The V call is TRBV9, the J call TRBJ1-2; 7 nucleotides align to TRBD1. The V and J ends lost 4 bases and 7 bases, in that order; junction bases with no gene match: 16. Germline values: CDR1 SGDLS, CDR2 YYNGEE. This CDR3 region has 16 residues. The CDR3 DNA sequence: TGTGCCAGCAGCCCAAGGGGGCAGCGGGGGGTTCTTGGCTACACCTTC. This gives the protein CASSPRGQRGVLGYTF.